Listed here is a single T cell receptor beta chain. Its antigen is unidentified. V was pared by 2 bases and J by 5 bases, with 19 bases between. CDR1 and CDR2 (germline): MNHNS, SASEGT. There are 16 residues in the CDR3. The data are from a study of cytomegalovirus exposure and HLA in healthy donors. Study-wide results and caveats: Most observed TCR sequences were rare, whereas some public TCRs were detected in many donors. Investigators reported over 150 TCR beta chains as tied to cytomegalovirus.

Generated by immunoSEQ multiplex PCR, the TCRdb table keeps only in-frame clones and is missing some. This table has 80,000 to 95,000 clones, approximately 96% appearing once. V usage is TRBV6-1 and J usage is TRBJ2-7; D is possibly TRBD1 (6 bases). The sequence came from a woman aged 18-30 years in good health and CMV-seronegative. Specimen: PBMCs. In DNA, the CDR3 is TGTGCCAGCAGTGAAAAAGGGGGACGGAGGACCCACGAGCAGTACTTC. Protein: CASSEKGGRRTHEQYF.